What follows is one TCR beta chain and its context. The CDR3 has 13 residues. Germline lookup yields CDR1 KGHSH and CDR2 LQKENI. Deletions cut 1 base from V and 6 bases from J, with 9 bases between. Original processing methods: Estimated nucleated cell counts came from reference gene primer amplification. Sequencing used immunoSEQ multiplex PCR; TCRdb keeps in-frame clones, though not all of them. That table furnishes V, J and clone size, whereas the DNA furnished D and trimming. The sample lists around 190,000 clones, 70% to 90% occurring once. The sample originates from a study of blood T cell repertoires in COVID-19. Study-level background: Sites in the United States, Italy and Spain provided acute and convalescent COVID-19 samples. Sources were T cells, B-cell-depleted T cells, or PBMCs; the material itself was cDNA or gDNA.

Sequenced material: peripheral blood. The receptor was derived from a woman aged 80 or over with acute or convalescent COVID-19. The rearrangement uses TRBV18 and TRBJ1-2; D is perhaps TRBD1 (5 bases). For the CDR3, the DNA is TGTGCCAGCTCACCACAGGGGCCGGATGGCTACACCTTC. Translated, it gives CASSPQGPDGYTF.